What follows is one T cell receptor (beta chain) and its context. Its recognized antigen is unknown. No base-level quality is on record; no much larger clone is a single base apart. Including the terminal cysteine and phenylalanine, the CDR3 comprises 16 residues. The only DNA kept is the CDR3, 48 bases in frame from the first base. Trimming at the junction amounts to 0 bases on V and 0 bases on J, and the germline ends lie 9 bases apart. From the germline V gene (reference sequence), CDR1 is SGHNT and CDR2 is YYREEE. Using the deep immunoSEQ assay, TCR CDR3 regions were amplified from genomic DNA by multiplex PCR. Extracted genomic DNA from each cell subset was spread evenly across all wells of several immunoSEQ 96-well plates, with each plate serving as a replicate. Each replicate PCR for sorted subsets received about 180 ng genomic DNA, equal to 28,000 or so T cell genomes. The purified libraries were quantified using a Qubit 3.0 fluorometer, sized with a Bioanalyzer 2100, and then quantified again using the KAPA Library Quantification kit. A separate single-read 150-cycle Illumina NextSeq 550 flow cell was used to sequence each immunoSEQ 96-well plate. Regarding the original processing steps: Because only junctional sequences without quality scores were contained in the immunoSEQ output, filtering matching that applied to full-length reads could not be performed. To assign V/J genes and CDR3, sequences were annotated against IMGT germline references using PyIR, a Python wrapper for IgBLAST v1.9. Any read was removed if the V/J assignment was weak (E-value above 1e-6), the CDR3 was missing, or the read contained stop codons, out-of-frame junctions, or ambiguous translated residues. V3J clonotypes were defined by identical inferred V gene, J gene, and CDR3 amino acid sequence. Percentage overlap between repertoires was computed as shared unique clonotypes divided by the size of the smaller repertoire. Richness of each repertoire was evaluated using RTK rarefaction, the Chao1 estimator, and Recon v2.1 estimates of unobserved clonotypes. Generation probabilities were computed with OLGA for all TCRbeta clonotypes obtained by the gDNA method from four donors. Held by TCRdb, this immuneACCESS table contains in-frame sequences only and omits some clones. Under half of the omission traces to an unresolved V gene where checked; the cause of the rest is unknown. V and J calls and clone size are as listed in that table; D and trimming were resolved from the DNA. This sample gives a few million clones in total; approximately 94% of them show up just once. The ten top clones hold 0.1% to 0.15% of the sample.

Healthy HIV-negative adults with no recently reported acute infections or vaccinations were included as donors. Every donor was a Caucasian adult residing in Nashville, Tennessee, USA. Magnetic negative selection was used to enrich CD4+ T cells, after which naive cells were positively selected on CD45RA and the negative fraction became the memory subset. Blood was obtained by leukapheresis, after which PBMCs were separated by Ficoll-Histopaque density gradient centrifugation and cryopreserved in liquid nitrogen vapor phase. Analytical flow cytometry was used to check the purity and quantity of every magnetically sorted T cell population. From each sorted fraction, genomic DNA was isolated and quantified by UV absorbance on a Nanodrop 2000c. This sample is drawn from a study of shared clonotypes between healthy human individuals (dated by TCRdb to the early 2020s). Background for the entire study: The cohort comprised two women and a few men aged 18 to 49 years. To increase sequencing depth and limit assay-specific biases, TCR repertoire library preparation and sequencing were carried out by different laboratories using diverse techniques. For each donor, three plates each were used for CD4 naive and CD4 memory, two plates were used for CD8 naive, and one plate was used for CD8 memory. Blood TCR repertoires of roughly five healthy adults were deeply sequenced to estimate repertoire size and the extent of clonotype sharing between individuals. Per donor, leukapheresis produced somewhere between about 0.8 and 9 billion PBMCs. Overall results and qualifications from the work: Even with the large sequencing depth, rarefaction of the sorted-subset datasets indicated that sequencing was incomplete. Naive subsets generally had larger estimated clonotype richness than memory subsets. Clonotypes shared by all four sorted-subset donors showed higher generation probabilities than non-shared clonotypes. Across a handful of donors, roughly 5.1% of naive CD4, roughly 3.5% of naive CD8, 2% to 2.5% of memory CD4, and approximately 0.42% of memory CD8 clonotypes were shared. Pairwise subsampling led to the expectation that sequencing depth would affect the degree of clonotype sharing among donors. Only blood was sampled, and tissue TCR repertoires likely differ from those in blood. Because the study included a small number of donors, the genetic and exposure-history diversity represented was limited.

The chain employs TRBV5-4 and TRBJ2-2; a confident D gene designation cannot be given. This receptor was taken from a man between 18 and 29 years old in good health. Source material: naive CD4+ T cells sorted from blood. In the paper's terms, the cell subset or site label means: CD45RA+ positively selected. The DNA sequence is given as TGTGCCAGCAGCTTGGGTCAGAGCGCGAACACCGGGGAGCTGTTTTTT. Its translation is CASSLGQSANTGELFF.